The clone carrying this T cell receptor (beta chain) has just a few counts. Antigen unknown. This sample is part of a study of T cell repertoires in cytomegalovirus infection. TCRdb re-derived calls from the reads in MiXCR, one entry per CDR3 protein. This table has about 60,000 distinct CDR3 sequences, roughly a fifth appearing once. Germline values: CDR1 SEHNR, CDR2 FQNEAQ (reference sequence). CDR3 length: 20 residues. The V end lost 3 bases, the J end lost 0 bases, and 27 bases lay between the germline ends. The chain joins TRBV7-9 to TRBJ2-7; weak D call: TRBD1 (7 bases). Sequencing was performed on CD8+ T cells from cultured PBMCs, taken from culture after CMV antigen stimulation. This TCR was sampled from a human donor in good health (CMV status not recorded). Some clones in this sample may be carry-over from other donors' samples. In nucleotides, the CDR3 is TGTGCCAGCAGCTTCCGCCCGGACCATGGAGGGGGCTACAGCTCCTACGAGCAGTACTTC. This gives the protein CASSFRPDHGGGYSSYEQYF.